The sequence of this T cell receptor (beta chain) was determined in a study of cytomegalovirus exposure and HLA in healthy donors. This CDR3 has 14 residues. The J segment lost 0 bases and the V segment lost 3 bases, leaving 2 bases of the junction unmatched. CDR1 is SGDLS, CDR2 YYNGEE, per germline. PCR employed 60 Vbeta and 13 Jbeta primers. Libraries were prepared by immunoSEQ multiplex PCR; TCRdb keeps only in-frame clonotypes and omits some of them. Of about 90,000 clones in the sample, roughly four fifths are singletons; the top ten hold around 4.3%. This clone was detected once. Its antigen is currently unknown. Study conclusions and caveats: Reportedly, fewer N-insertions than the roughly 700-donor mean appeared in an Asian-associated ancestry cluster in a later analysis. Information on immune exposure was restricted to one variable (CMV serostatus).

The source of this sequence is a woman in her forties in good health and CMV-seropositive. The chain uses TRBV9 and TRBJ2-5; TRBD2 matches 7 bases. Material: PBMCs. The CDR3 DNA reads as TGTGCCAGCAGCGGGGGGGGGTACCAAGAGACCCAGTACTTC. Amino acids: CASSGGGYQETQYF.